These 3 T cell receptor beta chains came from one sample sequenced in a study of T-cell reconstitution after alpha-beta-depleted transplantation in children. Researchers prepared the TCRbeta library using unique molecular identifiers, the study reports. TCRdb itself ran the PCR reads through MiXCR, one entry per CDR3 protein. Of roughly 300,000 distinct CDR3 sequences listed, about 10% are singletons. Sequencing was performed on PBMCs from the stem cell graft donor, taken from the stem cell graft. Receptor source: a human donor who donated a stem cell graft to a child with SCID.

CDR3 residues: CSARDPRQGLNQPQHF. The CDR3 coding sequence is TGCAGTGCTAGAGATCCCAGACAGGGCCTAAATCAGCCCCAGCATTTT. V gene TRBV20-1 combines with J gene TRBJ1-5; the match to TRBD1 covers 7 bases. With V trimmed by 0 bases and J by 4 bases, 9 bases remained unmatched. The germline CDR1 and CDR2 sequences are DFQATT and SNEGSKA (reference sequence). CDR3 size: 16 residues.

This clonotype was seen ten or more times. The chain couples TRBV12-3 or TRBV12-4 to TRBJ2-7, with 9 bases lining up with TRBD1. This CDR3 has 15 residues. Losses at the gene ends were 6 bases for V and 4 bases for J; bases not matched to a gene: 10. Here the CDR3 DNA reads TGTGCCAGCAGCCGGGGCGGGACAGGGTCGTACGAGCAGTACTTC. Translated, it gives CASSRGGTGSYEQYF.

The chain uses TRBV6-1 and TRBJ2-7; D is unclear. Germline V gene lookup returns CDR1 MNHNS and CDR2 SASEGT. V lost 6 bases to trimming and J lost 2 bases, with 14 bases between them. The CDR3 is 14 amino acids. CDR3 sequence (DNA): TGTGCCAGCAGCCGATCCGACGGACCCTACGAGCAGTACTTC. Translated: CASSRSDGPYEQYF.